Listed below are T cell receptor beta chains from one sample, sequenced in a study of blood T cell repertoires in COVID-19. TCRdb's copy holds only in-frame clones and misses some; the assay was immunoSEQ multiplex PCR. The repertoire holds fewer than 200,000 clones, 84% seen once, with roughly 3.2% in the top ten. The sequenced sample consisted of PBMCs or T cells enriched from blood (not recorded which). Every receptor here comes from a woman under 40 who had been exposed to COVID-19. Both conserved end residues are part of each CDR3. The order of the fields is clone size, D gene, V gene, J gene, CDR3 DNA, CDR3 protein. The D gene is left open where the match is weak. Some rows have no size entry. The others give once, few or many, or a class for an expanded clone.

size: .; D: TRBD1; V: TRBV11-2; J: TRBJ1-1; DNA: TGTGCCAGCAGCTTAGTGGCAGGGGGCAGGAACACTGAAGCTTTCTTT; CDR3: CASSLVAGGRNTEAFF
size: .; D: .; V: TRBV6-5; J: TRBJ2-3; DNA: TGTGCCAGCAGTATAACAACAGATTACGATACGCAGTATTTT; CDR3: CASSITTDYDTQYF
size: few; D: .; V: TRBV5-1; J: TRBJ2-2; DNA: TGCGCCAGCAGCTTGTTGGACAGAAGAAACACCGGGGAGCTGTTTTTT; CDR3: CASSLLDRRNTGELFF
size: .; D: TRBD2; V: TRBV7-7; J: TRBJ2-1; DNA: TGTGCCAGCAGCTTATCGGGGGGCTCCTACAATGAGCAGTTCTTC; CDR3: CASSLSGGSYNEQFF
size: .; D: .; V: TRBV9; J: TRBJ1-1; DNA: TGTGCCAGCAGCGTAGGTCTCGGAGGAACTGAAGCTTTCTTT; CDR3: CASSVGLGGTEAFF
size: few; D: .; V: TRBV19; J: TRBJ2-6; DNA: TGTGCCAGTAGTATTAGTCCATCTGGGGCCAACGTCCTGACTTTC; CDR3: CASSISPSGANVLTF
size: .; D: TRBD2; V: TRBV7-2; J: TRBJ2-7; DNA: TGTGCCAGCAGCTTACTCAGCGGGGGGGACTACGAGCAGTACTTC; CDR3: CASSLLSGGDYEQYF
size: .; D: .; V: TRBV27; J: TRBJ2-7; DNA: TGTGCCAGCAGTTTATCCGGGATTCCCTACGAGCAGTACTTC; CDR3: CASSLSGIPYEQYF
size: .; D: .; V: TRBV29-1; J: TRBJ1-1; DNA: TGCAGCGTTGAAGCGGGTGGGAACACTGAAGCTTTCTTT; CDR3: CSVEAGGNTEAFF
size: .; D: TRBD2; V: TRBV5-1; J: TRBJ2-1; DNA: TGCGCCAGCAGCTTGGTACTAGCGGGTTCGGAGGGGCAGTTCTTC; CDR3: CASSLVLAGSEGQFF
size: .; D: .; V: TRBV27; J: TRBJ1-5; DNA: TGTGCCAGCAGTTTCGGGGGTCAGCCCCAGCATTTT; CDR3: CASSFGGQPQHF
size: .; D: .; V: TRBV3-1/TRBV3-2; J: TRBJ1-6; DNA: TGTGCCAGCAGCCAAGATGCCAGCGGTAGTTCACCCCTCCACTTT; CDR3: CASSQDASGSSPLHF
size: .; D: .; V: TRBV2; J: TRBJ1-2; DNA: TGTGCCAGCAGTCGACCCGCACAGGATTTGTCAAACATTAACTATGGCTACACCTTC; CDR3: CASSRPAQDLSNINYGYTF
size: .; D: TRBD1; V: TRBV20-1; J: TRBJ2-5; DNA: TGCAGTGCTAGTGTGACAGGGGAATTCGAGACCCAGTACTTC; CDR3: CSASVTGEFETQYF
size: .; D: .; V: TRBV18; J: TRBJ1-1; DNA: TGTGCCAGCTCACGGACACGAAAGCCTTTGAACACTGAAGCTTTCTTT; CDR3: CASSRTRKPLNTEAFF
size: .; D: .; V: TRBV4-1; J: TRBJ1-1; DNA: TGCGCCAGCAGCTTGAGGGCTGGCCCTGAAGCTTTCTTT; CDR3: CASSLRAGPEAFF
size: .; D: TRBD1; V: TRBV7-2; J: TRBJ1-2; DNA: TGTGCCAGCAGCTCGAGACAGGGCCGTGGCTACACCTTC; CDR3: CASSSRQGRGYTF
size: .; D: TRBD1; V: TRBV7-8; J: TRBJ2-1; DNA: TGTGCCAGCAGCTTAGCGGGGACAGGGGTATACAATGAGCAGTTCTTC; CDR3: CASSLAGTGVYNEQFF
size: .; D: .; V: TRBV7-9; J: TRBJ2-7; DNA: TGTGCCAGCAGCGACAGGTCTTTCTACGAGCAGTACTTC; CDR3: CASSDRSFYEQYF
size: .; D: .; V: TRBV12-3/TRBV12-4; J: TRBJ1-4; DNA: TGTGCCAGCAGTAGCACAACTAATGAAAAACTGTTTTTT; CDR3: CASSSTTNEKLFF
size: .; D: .; V: TRBV19; J: TRBJ2-7; DNA: TGTGCCAGTAGTATCCGGCGGGGCCAACCGCCCTACGAGCAGTACTTC; CDR3: CASSIRRGQPPYEQYF
size: .; D: TRBD1; V: TRBV11-3; J: TRBJ1-5; DNA: TGTGCCAGCACCGGACAGGGGGACCAGCCCCAGCATTTT; CDR3: CASTGQGDQPQHF
size: .; D: .; V: TRBV27; J: TRBJ1-6; DNA: TGTGCCAGCAGTTTCGGCAGGTTCGACTATAATTCACCCCTCCACTTT; CDR3: CASSFGRFDYNSPLHF
size: .; D: TRBD1; V: TRBV2; J: TRBJ1-2; DNA: TGTGCCAGCAGAAACCGGGACAGGGGCCCCAACTATGGCTACACCTTC; CDR3: CASRNRDRGPNYGYTF
size: .; D: TRBD1; V: TRBV18; J: TRBJ2-5; DNA: TGTGCCAGCTCACCAACAGGGGTCCCAGAGACCCAGTACTTC; CDR3: CASSPTGVPETQYF
size: .; D: .; V: TRBV18; J: TRBJ2-3; DNA: TGTGCCAGCTCACCATCGGTCACAGATACGCAGTATTTT; CDR3: CASSPSVTDTQYF
size: .; D: TRBD1; V: TRBV5-8; J: TRBJ1-4; DNA: TGTGCCAGCAGCTTCGCCAGAGACAGGGGGAATGAAAAACTGTTTTTT; CDR3: CASSFARDRGNEKLFF
size: .; D: TRBD1; V: TRBV7-9; J: TRBJ1-1; DNA: TGTGCCAGCAGCCTCGGGACAGACAACACTGAAGCTTTCTTT; CDR3: CASSLGTDNTEAFF
size: .; D: TRBD1; V: TRBV19; J: TRBJ1-2; DNA: TGTGCCAGTAATCCGGGACAGGGAGGTTCTAGGTACTATGGCTACACCTTC; CDR3: CASNPGQGGSRYYGYTF
size: .; D: TRBD2; V: TRBV11-2; J: TRBJ2-5; DNA: TGTGCCAGCAGAACCCCTGGGCGGGGGGCCCAAGAGACCCAGTACTTC; CDR3: CASRTPGRGAQETQYF
size: .; D: .; V: TRBV7-8; J: TRBJ1-4; DNA: TGTGCCAGCAGCTTAGGGGCAGTTGCAACTAATGAAAAACTGTTTTTT; CDR3: CASSLGAVATNEKLFF
size: .; D: TRBD1; V: TRBV2; J: TRBJ1-4; DNA: TGTGCCAGCAGCAGGGGGGAGCAGGGTGAAAAACTGTTTTTT; CDR3: CASSRGEQGEKLFF
size: .; D: TRBD1; V: TRBV7-7; J: TRBJ2-7; DNA: TGTGCTAGCAGCCCCACAGGGGACCACGAGCAGTACTTC; CDR3: CASSPTGDHEQYF
size: .; D: .; V: TRBV12-5; J: TRBJ1-2; DNA: TGTGCTAGTGGTGATTTCCCTGGACACGCAGCTAACTATGGCTACACCTTC; CDR3: CASGDFPGHAANYGYTF
size: .; D: TRBD2; V: TRBV5-1; J: TRBJ2-3; DNA: TGCGCCAGCGGCGGGACTAGCGGGGGTGGCATGGGAACGCAGTATTTT; CDR3: CASGGTSGGGMGTQYF
size: .; D: .; V: TRBV5-1; J: TRBJ2-6; DNA: TGCGCCAGCAGCTTGGAGAGCTCTGGGGCCAACGTCCTGACTTTC; CDR3: CASSLESSGANVLTF
size: .; D: .; V: TRBV19; J: TRBJ2-1; DNA: TGTGCCAGTAGTTCGTTCAATGAGCAGTTCTTC; CDR3: CASSSFNEQFF
size: .; D: TRBD1; V: TRBV9; J: TRBJ2-7; DNA: TGTGCCAGCAGCGTAGCGGGACAGGGGGCAAATTACGAGCAGTACTTC; CDR3: CASSVAGQGANYEQYF
size: .; D: TRBD1; V: TRBV7-2; J: TRBJ2-7; DNA: TGTGCCAGCACCTCCGGGACAGGCACCTACGAGCAGTACTTC; CDR3: CASTSGTGTYEQYF
size: once; D: .; V: TRBV4-1; J: TRBJ1-5; DNA: TGCGCCAGCAGCCAATTGGAGCAGGGTGGTTTGGGCAATCAGCCCCAGCATTTT; CDR3: CASSQLEQGGLGNQPQHF
size: .; D: TRBD1; V: TRBV28; J: TRBJ1-6; DNA: TGTGCCAGCAGTTTGACCGGGACAGCGTATAATTCACCCCTCCACTTT; CDR3: CASSLTGTAYNSPLHF
size: few; D: TRBD2; V: TRBV9; J: TRBJ2-3; DNA: TGTGCCAGCAGCGTAGGGCTAGCGGGGGAAGATACGCAGTATTTT; CDR3: CASSVGLAGEDTQYF
size: .; D: .; V: TRBV5-1; J: TRBJ2-7; DNA: TGCGCCAGCGGGGACTTCTACGAGCAGTACTTC; CDR3: CASGDFYEQYF
size: .; D: .; V: TRBV11-2; J: TRBJ2-1; DNA: TGTGCCAGCAGCCCCCCGCATAGTAGCCACAATGAGCAGTTCTTC; CDR3: CASSPPHSSHNEQFF
size: .; D: TRBD1; V: TRBV11-3; J: TRBJ1-4; DNA: TGTGCCAGCAGCTGGTACAGGGGCCCTAATGAAAAACTGTTTTTT; CDR3: CASSWYRGPNEKLFF
size: .; D: TRBD2; V: TRBV7-3; J: TRBJ2-3; DNA: TGTGCCAGCAGCCCCACCCGGACTAGCGGGGCAGATACGCAGTATTTT; CDR3: CASSPTRTSGADTQYF
size: .; D: TRBD1; V: TRBV5-8; J: TRBJ1-6; DNA: TGTGCCAGCAGCTTGGCACAGGGGTTTGGCCCCCTCCACTTT; CDR3: CASSLAQGFGPLHF
size: .; D: .; V: TRBV11-1; J: TRBJ2-1; DNA: TGTGCCAGCAGCTTTAGGGGAAGACTAGTCTTCAATGAGCAGTTCTTC; CDR3: CASSFRGRLVFNEQFF
size: .; D: TRBD1; V: TRBV11-2; J: TRBJ1-4; DNA: TGTGCCAGCAGCTCGATGCCGGGACAGACGGGTGAAAAACTGTTTTTT; CDR3: CASSSMPGQTGEKLFF
size: .; D: .; V: TRBV5-6; J: TRBJ1-6; DNA: TGTGCCAGCAGCTTGTACGGTAATTCACCCCTCCACTTT; CDR3: CASSLYGNSPLHF
size: .; D: .; V: TRBV4-1; J: TRBJ2-1; DNA: TGCGCCAGCAGCCAGAATGGCTATGAGCAGTTCTTC; CDR3: CASSQNGYEQFF
size: .; D: .; V: TRBV5-1; J: TRBJ1-1; DNA: TGCGCCAGCAGCTTGGCCCCGGGCACTGAAGCTTTCTTT; CDR3: CASSLAPGTEAFF